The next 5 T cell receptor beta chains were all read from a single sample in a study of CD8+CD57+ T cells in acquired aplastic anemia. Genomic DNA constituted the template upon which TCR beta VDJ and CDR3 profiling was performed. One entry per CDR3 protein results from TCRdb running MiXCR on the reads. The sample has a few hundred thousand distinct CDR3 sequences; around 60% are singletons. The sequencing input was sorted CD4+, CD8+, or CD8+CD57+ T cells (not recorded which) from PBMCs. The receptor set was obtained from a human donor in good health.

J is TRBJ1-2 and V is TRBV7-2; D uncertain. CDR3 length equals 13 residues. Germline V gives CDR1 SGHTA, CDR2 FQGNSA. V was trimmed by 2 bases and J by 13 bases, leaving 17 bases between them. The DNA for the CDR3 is TGTGCCAGCAGCTTAACTCAGACGGTCCCAGGCACCTTC. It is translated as CASSLTQTVPGTF. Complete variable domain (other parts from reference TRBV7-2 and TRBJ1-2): GAGVSQSPSNKVTEKGKDVELRCDPISGHTALYWYRQSLGQGLEFLIYFQGNSAPDKSGLPSDRFSAERTGGSVSTLTIQRTQQEDSAVYLCASSLTQTVPGTFGSGTRLTVV.

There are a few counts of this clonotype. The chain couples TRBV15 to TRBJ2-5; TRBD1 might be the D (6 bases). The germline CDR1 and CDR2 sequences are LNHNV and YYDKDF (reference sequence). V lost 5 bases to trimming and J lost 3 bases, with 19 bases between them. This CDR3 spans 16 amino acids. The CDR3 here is CATSSHYRQVEETQYF. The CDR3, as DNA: TGTGCCACCAGCTCCCATTACCGACAGGTAGAAGAGACCCAGTACTTC.

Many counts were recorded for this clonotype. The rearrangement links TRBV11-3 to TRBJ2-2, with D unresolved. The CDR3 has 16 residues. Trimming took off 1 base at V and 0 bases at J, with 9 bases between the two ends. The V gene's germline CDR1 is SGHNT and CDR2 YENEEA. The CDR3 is CASSLVAGSNTGELFF. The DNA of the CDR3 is TGTGCCAGCAGCTTAGTAGCAGGATCGAACACCGGGGAGCTGTTTTTT.

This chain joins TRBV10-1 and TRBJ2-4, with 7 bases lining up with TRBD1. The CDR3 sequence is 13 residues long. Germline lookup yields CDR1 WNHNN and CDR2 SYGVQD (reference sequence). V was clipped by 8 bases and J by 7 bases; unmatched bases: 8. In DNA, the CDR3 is TGCGCCAGCGCCCGACAGGGTTTCAACATTCAGTACTTC. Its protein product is CASARQGFNIQYF.

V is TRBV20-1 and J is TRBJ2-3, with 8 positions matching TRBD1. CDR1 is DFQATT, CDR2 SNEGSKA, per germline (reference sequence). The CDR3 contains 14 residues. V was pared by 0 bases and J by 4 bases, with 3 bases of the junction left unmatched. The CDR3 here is CSARDETGADTQYF. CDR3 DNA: TGCAGTGCTAGAGATGAGACAGGGGCAGATACGCAGTATTTT.